Reported below is one TCR beta chain. No antigen is known for it. The data are from a study of cytomegalovirus exposure and HLA in healthy donors. Study context: The Caucasian-associated ancestry cluster held less than 85% of some 420 genotyped donors. Study results and caveats: A later examination showed that TCR association rates differed by HLA locus, with DRB1 most and HLA-C fewest. The authors confirmed in vitro that a few CMV-associated chains were specific for CMV antigens. CMV serostatus was the only immune exposure information that was available.

This CDR3 comprises 15 residues. From germline, CDR1 is SGHRS and CDR2 YFSETQ. V trimming: 5 bases; J trimming: 8 bases; junction bases outside the gene matches: 13. Researchers ran the PCR with 60 Vbeta and 13 Jbeta primers. Method: immunoSEQ multiplex PCR; TCRdb's copy keeps in-frame clones and lacks some. The repertoire consists of 100,000 or so clones, with 60% to 80% occurring once and the leading ten covering approximately 3%. The source material was PBMCs. The chain combines TRBV5-1 with TRBJ2-1, with TRBD2 identical over 7 bases. This TCR derives from a man younger than 45 in good health and CMV-seronegative. CDR3 residues: CASRGGAGEVYEQFF. For the CDR3, the DNA is TGCGCCAGCAGGGGAGGGGCGGGAGAAGTTTATGAGCAGTTCTTC.